This TCR beta chain stems from a study of shared clonotypes between healthy human individuals. Broader study findings: With a few donors compared, around 5% of naive CD4 clonotypes were shared.

Only in-frame clones appear in the TCRdb table, and some are missing; sequencing was by immunoSEQ multiplex PCR. The sample carries around 1.9 million clones, around 95% recorded once. The CDR3 contains 18 residues. Germline lookup yields CDR1 MDHEN and CDR2 SYDVKM. The V and J ends lost 3 bases and 1 base, in that order; junction bases with no gene match: 10. CD45RO-negative CD8 cells positively selected for CCR7 made up the naive population, which excluded terminally differentiated effector memory CD45RA+ cells. On this clone itself: Its antigen remains unknown.

This sequence was found in a man between 18 and 35 years old in good health. Some clones in this sample may be carry-over from other donors' samples. The chain carries TRBV28 and TRBJ2-1; 9 bases fit TRBD2. Input material: naive CD8+ T cells from PBMCs. CDR3 loop: CASSFFLSGSPSYNEQFF. CDR3 DNA: TGTGCCAGCAGTTTCTTCCTTAGCGGGAGTCCGTCCTACAATGAGCAGTTCTTC. Together with reference TRBV28 and TRBJ2-1, the CDR3 gives the full variable domain: DVKVTQSSRYLVKRTGEKVFLECVQDMDHENMFWYRQDPGLGLRLIYFSYDVKMKEKGDIPEGYSVSREKKERFSLILESASTNQTSMYLCASSFFLSGSPSYNEQFFGPGTRLTVL.